Listed here are 26 T cell receptor beta chains from one sample, sequenced in a study of T cells after yellow fever vaccination. TCRdb itself ran the 5' RACE reads through MiXCR, one entry per CDR3 protein. The sample carries about 230,000 distinct CDR3 sequences, less than 7.5% recorded once. This specimen consisted of CD4+ T cells sorted from PBMCs, obtained on the day of the yellow fever booster vaccination. These receptors were obtained from a young man who received the YFV17D yellow fever vaccine.

This clonotype was seen once. This rearrangement joins TRBV5-1 to TRBJ1-1; the D is unclear. The V end lost 4 bases, the J end lost 1 base, and 14 bases lay between the germline ends. The germline CDR1 and CDR2 sequences are SGHRS and YFSETQ. The CDR3 has 15 residues. The CDR3: CASSTTLRANTEAFF. The CDR3 nucleotides are TGCGCCAGCAGCACAACTTTGAGGGCGAACACTGAAGCTTTCTTT.

The V gene is TRBV11-2, the J gene TRBJ2-6, with 10 bases matching TRBD1. The CDR3 has 19 amino acids. V was clipped by 2 bases and J by 0 bases; unmatched bases: 7. CDR1 SGHAT and CDR2 FQNNGV come from the germline V gene. CDR3 residues: CASSLRDRGLFSGANVLTF. The DNA of the CDR3 is TGTGCCAGCAGCTTAAGGGACAGGGGTCTCTTCTCTGGGGCCAACGTCCTGACTTTC.

This clonotype has a handful of counts. This rearrangement joins TRBV5-1 to TRBJ2-6; D call uncertain. CDR1 is SGHRS, CDR2 YFSETQ, per germline. This CDR3 is built from 15 residues. Trimming stripped 0 bases from V and 3 bases from J, with 7 bases between. The CDR3 DNA reads as TGCGCCAGCAGCTTGGGAGGAGATGGGGCCAACGTCCTGACTTTC. Amino acid sequence: CASSLGGDGANVLTF.

This clonotype was counted at least ten times. This chain uses TRBV18 with TRBJ1-1, with D hard to call. CDR3 length: 14 amino acids. The V gene lost 3 bases and the J gene lost 2 bases, with 10 bases spanning the gap. Germline V gives CDR1 KGHSH, CDR2 LQKENI. The CDR3 sequence is CASSPMGVNTEAFF. The CDR3 DNA reads TGTGCCAGCTCACCCATGGGAGTTAACACTGAAGCTTTCTTT.

This clonotype was observed a handful of times. The genes are TRBV4-3 and TRBJ1-3; D not resolved. Germline V CDR1 and CDR2: LGHNA, YSLEER. V shed 6 bases and J shed 2 bases, with 8 bases lying between them. The CDR3 extends over 13 amino acids. The DNA of the CDR3 is TGCGCCAGCAGATGGGGTACTGGAAACACCATATATTTT. Translated: CASRWGTGNTIYF.

The sample holds many counts of this clonotype. The genes are TRBV15 and TRBJ2-7, with D tentatively TRBD1 or TRBD2 (5 bases each). The CDR3 covers 15 residues. V lost 2 bases and J 2 bases, leaving 13 bases between the germline ends. The germline V gene has CDR1 LNHNV and CDR2 YYDKDF (reference sequence). The CDR3 region has the DNA TGTGCCACCAGCAGACAAGGGACGGGCGCCTACGAGCAGTACTTC. Protein sequence: CATSRQGTGAYEQYF.

This clonotype showed up many times. This chain joins TRBV7-2 and TRBJ2-5; D ambiguous. V dropped 1 base and J dropped 5 bases, with 11 bases sitting between them. CDR3 size: 14 residues. Germline loops: CDR1 SGHTA, CDR2 FQGNSA. CDR3 in amino acids: CASSLEFGSETQYF. The CDR3 DNA follows: TGTGCCAGCAGCTTAGAGTTCGGTAGCGAGACCCAGTACTTC.

This clonotype has only a few counts. The genes are TRBV5-1 and TRBJ2-2; 8 bases align to TRBD1. CDR1 is SGHRS, CDR2 YFSETQ, per germline. The CDR3 has 18 amino acids. V shed 3 bases, J shed 7 bases, and the junction held 17 bases outside the gene matches. The DNA of the CDR3 is TGCGCCAGCAGCTCCCGCCCCCGACAGGGGCGCCGGGACGGGGAGCTGTTTTTT. Residues: CASSSRPRQGRRDGELFF.

This clonotype has ten or more counts. This chain uses TRBV19 with TRBJ2-3; D is ambiguous. Trimming cost V 6 bases and J 1 base, with 17 bases left between them. The CDR3 has 16 amino acids. The germline gives CDR1 LNHDA, CDR2 SQIVND (reference sequence). The CDR3 nucleotides are TGTGCCAGTAGGGCGGAAGGTAGCCTGGGCACAGATACGCAGTATTTT. Its protein product is CASRAEGSLGTDTQYF.

This clonotype was found a few times. The chain carries TRBV20-1 and TRBJ2-7; D gene unclear. CDR1 and CDR2 from the germline V gene are DFQATT and SNEGSKA (reference sequence). V shed 1 base and J shed 4 bases, with 11 bases lying between them. CDR3 length: 13 amino acids. CDR3 sequence reads: CSARGVVLYEQYF. In DNA form, the CDR3 reads TGCAGTGCTAGAGGGGTAGTTCTGTACGAGCAGTACTTC.

This clonotype was picked up many times. The chain has TRBV5-1 and TRBJ2-7; TRBD2 agrees at 9 bases. The CDR3 length is 16 residues. With 3 bases clipped from V and 1 base from J, the junction kept 8 bases outside the gene matches. Germline V gives CDR1 SGHRS, CDR2 YFSETQ. The CDR3 here is CASSSIAGVGSYEQYF. The CDR3 DNA is TGCGCCAGCAGCTCCATAGCGGGAGTAGGTTCCTACGAGCAGTACTTC.

This clonotype was seen more than once but under ten times. The chain couples TRBV12-3 or TRBV12-4 to TRBJ1-5; D is unresolved. The CDR3 length is 15 residues. V lost 2 bases and J lost 5, with 13 bases in between. The CDR3 reads CASSLLSGPHQPQHF. The CDR3, as DNA: TGTGCCAGCAGTTTACTGTCAGGCCCCCATCAGCCCCAGCATTTT.

This clonotype turned up a few times. The J gene is TRBJ2-5, the V gene TRBV7-9; 10 bases map to TRBD2. Germline CDR1 SEHNR, CDR2 FQNEAQ (reference sequence). Losses at the gene ends were 4 bases for V and 2 bases for J; bases not matched to a gene: 7. This CDR3 is built from 16 residues. This chain's CDR3 is CASSWILAGSQETQYF. In DNA form, the CDR3 reads TGTGCCAGCAGCTGGATACTAGCGGGGTCACAAGAGACCCAGTACTTC.

In this sample, this clonotype turned up a few times. The chain is built from TRBV20-1 and TRBJ2-7; 8 bases are a match to TRBD2. Per germline, CDR1 DFQATT and CDR2 SNEGSKA (reference sequence). The ends lost 0 bases at V and 1 base at J; junction bases unmatched: 5. This CDR3 has 15 residues. CDR3 residues: CSARDGRAGSYEQYF. CDR3 sequence (DNA): TGCAGTGCTAGAGACGGGAGGGCCGGGTCCTACGAGCAGTACTTC.

The sample holds a few counts of this clonotype. The chain links TRBV7-2 to TRBJ2-3, with D unclear. The CDR3 covers 13 residues. V was shortened by 3 bases and J by 6 bases, with 10 bases between the two germline ends. Germline CDR1 reads SGHTA; CDR2 reads FQGNSA. In DNA form, the CDR3 reads TGTGCCAGCAGCTTTCGGGTTGGGGATACGCAGTATTTT. This translates into CASSFRVGDTQYF.

CDR3 sequence (DNA): TGTGCCAGCAGCTTAGGGACAGGGGTATCTACTGAAGCTTTCTTT. Its protein product is CASSLGTGVSTEAFF. The genes are TRBV11-2 and TRBJ1-1; 9 positions match TRBD1. This CDR3 region has 15 residues. The germline CDR1 and CDR2 sequences are SGHAT and FQNNGV. J gave up 5 bases and V 1 base, and 5 bases lay outside the gene matches.

Ten or more counts support this clonotype. V and J are TRBV5-5 and TRBJ2-7, with D perhaps matching TRBD1 (5 bases). The germline V gene has CDR1 SGHKS and CDR2 YYEKEE (reference sequence). The CDR3 totals 16 residues. The V end was cut by 3 bases, the J end by 4 bases, with 20 bases between. CDR3 sequence reads: CASSYGRGGISYEQYF. CDR3 in DNA: TGTGCCAGCAGCTACGGAAGGGGTGGTATTTCGTACGAGCAGTACTTC.

This clonotype was found many times. The rearrangement uses TRBV5-1 and TRBJ2-1; possibly TRBD1 or TRBD2 for D (6 bases each). V was trimmed by 6 bases and J by 5 bases, leaving 21 bases between them. Per the germline V gene, CDR1 is SGHRS and CDR2 is YFSETQ. This CDR3 is 16 amino acids long. DNA of the CDR3: TGCGCCAGCACACGGGCGGGGCAGGGGCCCCACAATGAGCAGTTCTTC. Its translation: CASTRAGQGPHNEQFF.

As for this clonotype: This may arise from a read error, as a much more abundant clone is one base away. This chain uses TRBV4-3 with TRBJ2-3; 7 bases map to TRBD1. V lost 3 bases to trimming and J lost 2 bases; unmatched junction nucleotides: 11. The CDR3 loop spans 17 amino acids. In germline, CDR1 is LGHNA, CDR2 YSLEER. The CDR3 nucleotides are TGCGCCAGCAGCCAGTCACAGGGGAATTCTATCACAGATACGCAGTATTTT. Residues: CASSQSQGNSITDTQYF.

This clonotype was seen a few times. J is TRBJ2-2 and V is TRBV18; TRBD2 matches 10 bases. CDR1 is KGHSH and CDR2 is LQKENI in the germline V gene. After removal of 5 bases from V and 6 bases from J, the junction contained 9 bases not matched to a gene. This CDR3 has 16 amino acids. In DNA, the CDR3 is TGTGCCAGCTCAGCCTACCTAGCGGGAGTTTCCGGGGAGCTGTTTTTT. This codes for CASSAYLAGVSGELFF. Full variable domain (rest looked up from reference TRBV18 and TRBJ2-2): NAGVMQNPRHLVRRRGQEARLRCSPMKGHSHVYWYRQLPEEGLKFMVYLQKENIIDESGMPKERFSAEFPKEGPSILRIQQVVRGDSAAYFCASSAYLAGVSGELFFGEGSRLTVL.

In its sample, this clonotype was seen a few times. The chain carries TRBV5-1 and TRBJ2-3; 10 bases match TRBD2. The junction had 5 bases not matched to a gene; V was cut back by 4 bases and J by 0 bases. CDR3 length: 16 residues. From germline, CDR1 is SGHRS and CDR2 YFSETQ. The CDR3 nucleotides are TGCGCCAGCAGCCCCGGACTAGCGGTGAGCACAGATACGCAGTATTTT. This gives the protein CASSPGLAVSTDTQYF.

This clonotype was observed at least ten times. The chain uses TRBV7-9 and TRBJ2-1; D uncertain. This CDR3 is 15 amino acids long. Germline values: CDR1 SEHNR, CDR2 FQNEAQ (reference sequence). V was clipped by 4 bases and J by 2 bases, with 12 bases between them. The CDR3 loop reads CASSSGRGTYNEQFF. The CDR3, as DNA: TGTGCCAGCAGCTCCGGACGCGGTACCTACAATGAGCAGTTCTTC. Combining the CDR3 with reference TRBV7-9 and TRBJ2-1 gives the whole variable domain DTGVSQNPRHKITKRGQNVTFRCDPISEHNRLYWYRQTLGQGPEFLTYFQNEAQLEKSRLLSDRFSAERPKGSFSTLEIQRTEQGDSAMYLCASSSGRGTYNEQFFGPGTRLTVL.

This clonotype was picked up many times. The chain uses TRBV7-2 and TRBJ1-1; TRBD1 agrees at 7 bases. The CDR3 has 15 amino acids. Trimming cost V 5 bases and J 3 bases; bases outside gene matches: 9. Per germline, CDR1 SGHTA and CDR2 FQGNSA. The CDR3 spells CASSPPGQLYTEAFF. CDR3 nucleotides: TGTGCCAGCAGCCCCCCGGGACAGTTATACACTGAAGCTTTCTTT.

At least ten counts were recorded for this clonotype. The chain has TRBV11-2 and TRBJ2-7; 11 nucleotides line up with TRBD2. In germline, CDR1 is SGHAT, CDR2 FQNNGV. V shed 5 bases and J 3 bases; nucleotides not matched to a gene: 6. The CDR3 sequence is 15 residues long. CDR3 residues: CASSTRLAGIYEQYF. In nucleotides, the CDR3 is TGTGCCAGCAGCACTCGACTAGCGGGAATCTACGAGCAGTACTTC.

This clonotype was counted only a few times. J is TRBJ1-2 and V is TRBV20-1; D gene uncertain. With 5 bases removed from V and 4 bases from J, the gap between germline ends came to 14 bases. CDR1 DFQATT and CDR2 SNEGSKA come from the germline V gene (reference sequence). The CDR3 spans 13 residues. The DNA for the CDR3 is TGCAGTGCTCCCCAGGTTGGAGCCTATGGCTACACCTTC. Translated: CSAPQVGAYGYTF.

This clonotype was picked up a small number of times. The chain couples TRBV10-3 to TRBJ1-1; D is unresolved. This CDR3 is 15 amino acids long. The germline V gene encodes CDR1 ENHRY and CDR2 SYGVKD. The V end lost 4 bases, the J end lost 0 bases, and 12 bases lay between the germline ends. CDR3 protein: CAISAHIDLNTEAFF. The CDR3 DNA reads TGTGCCATCAGTGCCCATATCGACCTGAACACTGAAGCTTTCTTT.